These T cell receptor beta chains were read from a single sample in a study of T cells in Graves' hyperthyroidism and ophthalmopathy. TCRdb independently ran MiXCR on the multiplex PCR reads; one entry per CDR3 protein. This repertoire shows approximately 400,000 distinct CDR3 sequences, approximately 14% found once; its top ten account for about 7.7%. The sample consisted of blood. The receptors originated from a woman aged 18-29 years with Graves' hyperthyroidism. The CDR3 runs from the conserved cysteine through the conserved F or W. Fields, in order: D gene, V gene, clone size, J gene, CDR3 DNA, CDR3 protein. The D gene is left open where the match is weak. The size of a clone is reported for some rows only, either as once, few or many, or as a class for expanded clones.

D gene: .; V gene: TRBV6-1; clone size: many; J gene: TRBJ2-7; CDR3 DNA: TGTGCCAGCACGTTCGGGGGAGAAGAGCAGTACTTC; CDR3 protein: CASTFGGEEQYF
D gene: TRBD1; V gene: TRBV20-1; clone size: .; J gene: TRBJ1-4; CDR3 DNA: TGCAGTGCTCAAGACAGGGGGCTAAAAAAACTGTTTTTT; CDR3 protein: CSAQDRGLKKLFF
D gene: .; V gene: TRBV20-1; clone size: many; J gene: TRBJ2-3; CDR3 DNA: TGCAGTGCCCGCTCCCCACCCCAGGGAAGTCGCACAGATACGCAGTATTTT; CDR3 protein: CSARSPPQGSRTDTQYF
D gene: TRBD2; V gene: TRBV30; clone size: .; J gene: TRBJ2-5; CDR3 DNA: TGTGCCTGGATGACTAGCGGCGAGACCCAGTACTTC; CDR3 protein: CAWMTSGETQYF
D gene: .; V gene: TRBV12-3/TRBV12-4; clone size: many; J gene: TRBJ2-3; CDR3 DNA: TGTGCCAGCAGTCCGCGCAGGGGTAGCACAGATACGCAGTATTTT; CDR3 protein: CASSPRRGSTDTQYF
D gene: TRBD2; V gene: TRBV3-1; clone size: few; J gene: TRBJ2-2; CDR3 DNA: TGTGCCAGCAGCCCTAGCGGGAGGGTCGGCGGGGAGCTGTTTTTT; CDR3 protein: CASSPSGRVGGELFF
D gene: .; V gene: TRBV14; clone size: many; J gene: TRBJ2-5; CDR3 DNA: TGTGCCAGCAGCCAAGAGGGCAGAACGGGGACGGGGGAGACCCAGTACTTC; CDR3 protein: CASSQEGRTGTGETQYF
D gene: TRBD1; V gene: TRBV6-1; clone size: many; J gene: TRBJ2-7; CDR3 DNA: TGTGCCAGCAGTTACGGGGACAGGGAGAGCTCCTACGAGCAGTACTTC; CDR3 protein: CASSYGDRESSYEQYF
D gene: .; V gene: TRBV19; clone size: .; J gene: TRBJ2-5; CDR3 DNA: TGTGCCAGTAGTGGCTGGAGGGGGGAGACCCAGTACTTC; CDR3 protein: CASSGWRGETQYF
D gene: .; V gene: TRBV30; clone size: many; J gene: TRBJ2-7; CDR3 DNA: TGTGCCTGGGAGGGCAGCTACGAGCAGTACTTC; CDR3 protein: CAWEGSYEQYF
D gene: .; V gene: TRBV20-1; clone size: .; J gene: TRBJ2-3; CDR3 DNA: TGCAGTGCTATAACGGACTTTAATACGCAGTATTTT; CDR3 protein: CSAITDFNTQYF
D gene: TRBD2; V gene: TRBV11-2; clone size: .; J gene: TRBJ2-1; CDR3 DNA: TGTGCCAGCGGCTTAGGGCGGGGGGGTCCCGGGCAGTTCTTC; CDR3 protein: CASGLGRGGPGQFF
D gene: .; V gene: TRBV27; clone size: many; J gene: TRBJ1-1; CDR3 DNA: TGTGCCAGTCAGCAAGGAATGAACACTGAAGCTTTCTTT; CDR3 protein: CASQQGMNTEAFF
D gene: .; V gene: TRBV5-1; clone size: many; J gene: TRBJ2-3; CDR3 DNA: TGCGCCAGCAGCTTCGTCCCGGTGGATACGCAGTATTTT; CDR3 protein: CASSFVPVDTQYF
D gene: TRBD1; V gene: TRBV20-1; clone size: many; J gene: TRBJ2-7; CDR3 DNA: TGCAGTGCTAGAGTGGGACAGGGCCCTAGCGAGCAGTACTTC; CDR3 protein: CSARVGQGPSEQYF
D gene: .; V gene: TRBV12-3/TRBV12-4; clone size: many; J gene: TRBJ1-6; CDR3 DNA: TGTGCCAGCAGCTCCTACGGGCGGGGCCTGAGCTCCTATAATTCACCCCTCCACTTT; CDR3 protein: CASSSYGRGLSSYNSPLHF
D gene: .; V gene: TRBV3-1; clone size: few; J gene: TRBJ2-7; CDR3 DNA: TGTGCCAGCAGCCAAGGGGCGGCGGCCTACGAGCAGTACTTC; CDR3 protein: CASSQGAAAYEQYF
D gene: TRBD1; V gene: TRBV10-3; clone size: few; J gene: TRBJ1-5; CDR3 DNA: TGTGCCACCCAGGCGGGAACAGGGGCTTATAGCAATCAGCCCCAGCATTTT; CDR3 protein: CATQAGTGAYSNQPQHF
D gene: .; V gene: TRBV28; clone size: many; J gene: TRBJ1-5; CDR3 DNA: TGTGCCAGCAGTGCGCCAGCGGGGTACTTCAATCAGCCCCAGCATTTT; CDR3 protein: CASSAPAGYFNQPQHF
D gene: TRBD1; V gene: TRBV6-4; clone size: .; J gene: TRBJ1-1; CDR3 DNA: TGTGCCAGCAGAGAGCTCCGGGACAGGCCTAAGAACACTGAAGCTTTCTTT; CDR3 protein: CASRELRDRPKNTEAFF
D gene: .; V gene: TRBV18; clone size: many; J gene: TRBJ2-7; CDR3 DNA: TGTGCCAGCTCACCTGTGGGGGTCCACGAGCAGTACTTC; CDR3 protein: CASSPVGVHEQYF
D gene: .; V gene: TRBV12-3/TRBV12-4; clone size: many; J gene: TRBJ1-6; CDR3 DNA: TGTGCCAGCAGTTTAGGTGGAGGGCACGGGTCACCCCTCCACTTT; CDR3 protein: CASSLGGGHGSPLHF
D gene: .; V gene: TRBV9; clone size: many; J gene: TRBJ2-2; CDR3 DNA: TGTGCCAGCAGCTCAAGAGATGGGACGAACACCGGGGAGCTGTTTTTT; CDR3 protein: CASSSRDGTNTGELFF
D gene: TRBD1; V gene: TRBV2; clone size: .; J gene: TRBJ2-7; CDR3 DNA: TGTGCCAGCAGTTCTCGGACAGGGCGTCTTTACGAGCAGTACTTC; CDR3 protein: CASSSRTGRLYEQYF
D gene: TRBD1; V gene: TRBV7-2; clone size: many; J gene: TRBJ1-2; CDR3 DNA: TGTGCCAGCAGCTTACTCCGGGACAGGGGATATGGCTACACCTTC; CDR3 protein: CASSLLRDRGYGYTF
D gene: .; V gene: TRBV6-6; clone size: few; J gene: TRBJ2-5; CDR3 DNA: TGTGCCAGCAGTTACTTGGAGGGGGGGACCCAGTACTTC; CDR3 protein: CASSYLEGGTQYF
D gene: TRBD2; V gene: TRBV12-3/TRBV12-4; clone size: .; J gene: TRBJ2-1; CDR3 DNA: TGTGCCAGCAGTTTAAGAACTAGCGGGGGCCACGTGGGGCAGTTCTTC; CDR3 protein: CASSLRTSGGHVGQFF
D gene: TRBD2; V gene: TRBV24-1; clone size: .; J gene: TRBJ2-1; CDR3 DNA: TGTGCCACCAGGTCGGGGGGGCCGAACAATGAGCAGTTCTTC; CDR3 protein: CATRSGGPNNEQFF
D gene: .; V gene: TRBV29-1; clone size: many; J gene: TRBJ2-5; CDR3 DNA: TGCAGCGTTGAAGATCGGAGGGGCCAAGAGACCCAGTACTTC; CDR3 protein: CSVEDRRGQETQYF
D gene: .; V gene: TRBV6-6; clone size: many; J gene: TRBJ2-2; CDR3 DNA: TGTGCCAGCAGTTACTCTAAGGGGATCGCCGGGGAGCTGTTTTTT; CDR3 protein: CASSYSKGIAGELFF
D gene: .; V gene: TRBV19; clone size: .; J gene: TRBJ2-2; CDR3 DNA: TGTGCCAGTAGTGGGACGACGATACTAGACGCCGGGGAGCTGTTTTTT; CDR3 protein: CASSGTTILDAGELFF
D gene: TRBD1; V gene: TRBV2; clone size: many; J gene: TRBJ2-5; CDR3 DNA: TGTGCCAGCAGAGGGACAGGGACTCAAGAGACCCAGTACTTC; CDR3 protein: CASRGTGTQETQYF
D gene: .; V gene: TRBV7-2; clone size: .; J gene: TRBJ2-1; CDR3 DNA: TGTGCCAGCAGTCAGTGGGCAGGGAACTACAATGAGCAGTTCTTC; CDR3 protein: CASSQWAGNYNEQFF
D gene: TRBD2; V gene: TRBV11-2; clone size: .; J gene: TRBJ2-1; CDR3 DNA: TGTGCCAGCAGGGGGACTAGCGCGAGCTCCTACAATGAGCAGTTCTTC; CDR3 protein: CASRGTSASSYNEQFF
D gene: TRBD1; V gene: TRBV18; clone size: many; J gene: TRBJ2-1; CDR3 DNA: TGTGCCTTCTTATCCCCGGAGACAGGGCGGGTCAATGAGCAGTTCTTC; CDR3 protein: CAFLSPETGRVNEQFF
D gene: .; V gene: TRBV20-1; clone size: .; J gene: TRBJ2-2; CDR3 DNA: TGCAGTGCTCGAAGGGGTAGCGAGGTTACCGGGGAGCTGTTTTTT; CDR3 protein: CSARRGSEVTGELFF
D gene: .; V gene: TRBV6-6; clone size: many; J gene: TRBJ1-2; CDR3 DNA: TGTGCCAGCAGTTACTCTTTTTGGGGTTACTATGGCTACACCTTC; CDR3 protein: CASSYSFWGYYGYTF
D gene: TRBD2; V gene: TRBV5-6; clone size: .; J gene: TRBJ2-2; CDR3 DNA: TGTGCCAGCCGACTAGCGATCGAATACGGGGAGCTGTTTTTT; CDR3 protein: CASRLAIEYGELFF
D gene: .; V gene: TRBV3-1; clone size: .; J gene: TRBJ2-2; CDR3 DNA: TGTGCCAGCAGCCATTCGACCGGGGAGCTGTTTTTT; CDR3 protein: CASSHSTGELFF
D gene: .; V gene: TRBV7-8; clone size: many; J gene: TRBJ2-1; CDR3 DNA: TGTGCCAGCAGCTCCCCCCGACTAGCCCGAGGGGGCAATGAGCAGTTCTTC; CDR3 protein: CASSSPRLARGGNEQFF
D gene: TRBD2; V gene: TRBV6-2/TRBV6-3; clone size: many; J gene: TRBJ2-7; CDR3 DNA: TGTGCCAGCAGTTCTCGGCGGGGGGGTTCCTACGAGCAGTACTTC; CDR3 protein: CASSSRRGGSYEQYF
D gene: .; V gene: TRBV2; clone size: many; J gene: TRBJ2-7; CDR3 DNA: TGTGCCAGCAGCACCGGGACTCCGAGCTCCTACGAGCAGTACTTC; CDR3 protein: CASSTGTPSSYEQYF
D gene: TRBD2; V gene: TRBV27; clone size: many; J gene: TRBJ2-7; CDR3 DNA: TGTGCCAGCAGTCCCCTCTGGGGAGGGCCCTACGAGCAGTACTTC; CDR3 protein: CASSPLWGGPYEQYF